This TCR beta chain was found in a study of cytomegalovirus exposure and HLA in healthy donors. Study results and caveats: In a later analysis, first-cohort TCR clusters were found to tend to co-occur in the 95 to 150 validation repertoires. In vitro checks showed that a few CMV-associated chains really do target CMV antigens. The listing of 150 to 200 TCR beta chains classed them as cytomegalovirus-associated.

Clones were sequenced by immunoSEQ multiplex PCR, and TCRdb holds only the in-frame ones, with some missing. The sample lists about 120,000 clones, about 88% occurring once. Separation from the roughly 670-subject first cohort characterized the approximately 120-subject validation cohort, to which the donors belonged. In the case of this clone: Antigen specificity is unknown.

Trimming shortened V by 4 bases and J by 7 bases, and 23 bases separated the two germline ends. Germline assignment: CDR1 SGHTA and CDR2 FQGNSA. There are 16 residues in the CDR3. The TCR sequence derives from a woman aged 18-35 years in good health and CMV-seronegative. The sample taken for sequencing was PBMCs. This chain connects TRBV7-2 to TRBJ2-7; perhaps TRBD2 as D (6 bases). CDR3 nucleotides: TGTGCCAGCAGCTCCCCCTGGGGAGGAATTGTTCGGGAGCAGTACTTC. This codes for CASSSPWGGIVREQYF.